This entry is about one T cell receptor beta chain. Its matching antigen is unknown. This sample is drawn from a study of cytomegalovirus exposure and HLA in healthy donors. PCR amplification relied on 60 Vbeta primers (plus 13 Jbeta primers). This table comes from immunoSEQ multiplex PCR, and its TCRdb copy is limited to in-frame clones, with some not included. Seen here are about 110,000 clones, around 82% observed once, and the top ten hold roughly 1.6%. Whereas donors were nominally healthy upon sampling, unrecorded immune exposures were probable. Points from the study as a whole: According to the study, 160 or so TCR beta chains were cytomegalovirus-associated.

The source of this sequence is a man between 45 and 60 years old in good health and CMV-seronegative. Sequencing input: PBMCs.

The CDR3 bases are TGTGCCAGCAGTTACGGGCCGGCTTACGAGCAGTACGTC. Its translation is CASSYGPAYEQYV. The V and J genes are TRBV6-5 and TRBJ2-7; no reliable D call. The CDR3 is 13 amino acids. Germline values: CDR1 MNHEY, CDR2 SVGAGI. The V and J ends lost 2 bases and 4 bases respectively, with 9 bases between them.